The present TCR beta chain was sequenced within a study of human CD8 memory T cell subsets. Germline lookup yields CDR1 SGHRS and CDR2 YFSETQ. The CDR3 extends over 13 amino acids. UMI-labeled 5' RACE was used to make TCR beta libraries. Reanalyzing the 5' RACE reads, TCRdb keeps one entry per CDR3 protein, without DNA. This sample's table reports some 6,300 distinct CDR3 sequences. This TCR was recovered from a human donor in good health. The chain has TRBV5-1 and TRBJ2-1; TCRdb calls TRBD1, which cannot be checked without DNA. Sequences were obtained from CD8+ stem-like memory T cells (TSCM and TCM) sorted from PBMCs. Subset described: stem-like memory CD8 T cells (TSTEM), CCR7+ PD-1- TIGIT-. CDR3 in amino acids: CASSSDSYNEQFF.